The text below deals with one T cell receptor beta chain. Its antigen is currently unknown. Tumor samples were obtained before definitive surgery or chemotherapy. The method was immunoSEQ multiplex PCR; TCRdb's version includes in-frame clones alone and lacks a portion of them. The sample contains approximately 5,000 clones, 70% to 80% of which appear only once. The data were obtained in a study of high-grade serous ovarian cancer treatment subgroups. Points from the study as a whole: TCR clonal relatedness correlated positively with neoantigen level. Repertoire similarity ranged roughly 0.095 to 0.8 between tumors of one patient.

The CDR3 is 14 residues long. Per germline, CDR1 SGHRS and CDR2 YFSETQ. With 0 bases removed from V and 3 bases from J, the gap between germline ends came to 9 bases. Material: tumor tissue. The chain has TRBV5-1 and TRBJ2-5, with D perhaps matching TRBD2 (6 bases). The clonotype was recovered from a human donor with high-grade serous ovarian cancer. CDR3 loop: CASSLGGGEETQYF. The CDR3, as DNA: TGCGCCAGCAGCTTGGGGGGCGGGGAAGAGACCCAGTACTTC.